The 17 T cell receptor beta chains below all came from one sample that was sequenced in a study of monozygotic twins with inflammatory bowel disease. From its re-call of the 5' RACE reads, TCRdb lists each CDR3 protein once, without DNA. The listing contains around 450,000 distinct CDR3 sequences. Sequencing was carried out using blood. The source is a human donor with ulcerative colitis or Crohn's disease, or a healthy co-twin of an affected twin (not recorded which).

The genes are TRBV7-9 and TRBJ2-4; TCRdb's D call of TRBD1 is untestable without DNA. Germline loops: CDR1 SEHNR, CDR2 FQNEAQ (reference sequence). CDR3 size: 15 residues. The CDR3 protein is CASSLAGGSFDMQYF.

V and J are TRBV20-1 and TRBJ2-3. The CDR3 runs 12 residues. Germline CDR1 reads DFQATT; CDR2 reads SNEGSKA (reference sequence). The CDR3 is CSARAYTDTQYF.

The rearrangement links TRBV6-2 or TRBV6-3 to TRBJ2-1; the TCRdb D gene call, TRBD2, has no DNA to confirm it. CDR3 length: 15 amino acids. From germline, CDR1 is MNHEY and CDR2 SVGEGT. The CDR3 loop reads CASSREGLAVNEQFF.

The rearrangement uses TRBV6-1 and TRBJ1-1; TCRdb designates TRBD1, a call that cannot be tested without DNA. Looked up from germline, CDR1 is MNHNS and CDR2 is SASEGT. The CDR3 totals 15 residues. CDR3 region: CASSISTGMNTEAFF.

The chain recombines TRBV6-5 with TRBJ1-1. Germline assignment: CDR1 MNHEY and CDR2 SVGAGI. The CDR3 is 13 residues long. The CDR3 reads CASRRNGRAEAFF.

This CDR3 reads CASSPRGLNTEAFF. V gene TRBV28 combines with J gene TRBJ1-1; checking the TCRdb D call of TRBD1 is not possible without DNA. The CDR3 totals 14 residues. Germline V gene data show CDR1 as MDHEN and CDR2 as SYDVKM.

The V gene is TRBV5-1, the J gene TRBJ2-1; TCRdb reports TRBD1, a call that lacks DNA to check it against. Per the germline V gene, CDR1 is SGHRS and CDR2 is YFSETQ. This CDR3 has 16 amino acids. CDR3 in amino acids: CASKITGTGSYNEQFF.

CDR3 loop: CSVEDQGSYEQYF. The chain employs TRBV29-1 and TRBJ2-7. The CDR3 has 13 amino acids. From germline, CDR1 is SQVTM and CDR2 ANQGSEA.

The chain carries TRBV5-1 and TRBJ2-1; the D call from TCRdb, TRBD2, cannot be confirmed without DNA. The CDR3 covers 13 residues. From germline, CDR1 is SGHRS and CDR2 YFSETQ. The CDR3 loop is CASSDRTSGNMFF.

The rearrangement joins TRBV7-9 to TRBJ2-3; as DNA is missing, the TRBD2 call by TCRdb cannot be tested. In germline, CDR1 is SEHNR, CDR2 FQNEAQ (reference sequence). The CDR3 runs to 16 residues. CDR3 residues: CASSLSGSRIGDTQYF.

The J gene is TRBJ1-6, the V gene TRBV14. This CDR3 has 13 residues. Per germline, CDR1 SGHDN and CDR2 FVKESK. CDR3 region: CASSQARNSPLHF.

The J gene is TRBJ2-1, the V gene TRBV5-1; the TCRdb D gene call, TRBD1, has no DNA to confirm it. Germline V gives CDR1 SGHRS, CDR2 YFSETQ. This CDR3 comprises 15 residues. CDR3 region: CASSLYQQGYNEQFF.

V usage is TRBV5-1 and J usage is TRBJ2-3; TCRdb's D call, TRBD2, is unchecked because there is no DNA. Per germline, CDR1 SGHRS and CDR2 YFSETQ. The CDR3 has 16 residues. CDR3 sequence reads: CASSGELAISTDTQYF.

J is TRBJ2-1 and V is TRBV29-1; lacking DNA, the TRBD1 call made by TCRdb goes unchecked. Germline assignment: CDR1 SQVTM and CDR2 ANQGSEA. This CDR3 contains 16 residues. CDR3: CSVKGGASGDYNEQFF.

The rearrangement joins TRBV2 to TRBJ2-3; TCRdb's assignment of TRBD1 cannot be checked, as there is no DNA. This CDR3 spans 15 amino acids. The germline gives CDR1 SNHLY, CDR2 FYNNEI. CDR3 residues: CASTAGGQSTDTQYF.

This rearrangement joins TRBV2 to TRBJ2-7. CDR3 length: 11 amino acids. The germline gives CDR1 SNHLY, CDR2 FYNNEI. The CDR3 is CASSEIYEQYF.

This chain joins TRBV29-1 and TRBJ1-1; TCRdb gives TRBD1 as the D gene, but with no DNA this cannot be confirmed. CDR1 and CDR2 from the germline V gene are SQVTM and ANQGSEA. This CDR3 spans 13 amino acids. This chain's CDR3 is CSVVGQDNTEAFF.